One sample yielded the 20 T cell receptor beta chains listed below, sequenced in a study of blood T cell repertoires in COVID-19. The protocol was immunoSEQ multiplex PCR, while the TCRdb copy is restricted to in-frame clones and leaves out a portion. The table lists 65,000 to 75,000 clones, 80% to 85% of them singletons. The sample comprised peripheral blood. These receptors came from a woman aged 80 or over with acute or convalescent COVID-19.

Concerning this clone: One end of the junction varies from germline; a read error may be responsible. This chain links TRBV5-1 with TRBJ1-1; 9 positions agree with TRBD1. There are 14 residues in the CDR3. CDR1 and CDR2 from the germline V gene are SGHRS and YFSETQ. The CDR3 DNA follows: TGCGCCAGCAGCCCCGGGACAGGGAGCACTGAAGCCCGCTTT. It codes for CASSPGTGSTEARF.

J is TRBJ1-5 and V is TRBV19, with TRBD1 matching over 7 bases. The germline V gene encodes CDR1 LNHDA and CDR2 SQIVND (reference sequence). V lost 4 bases to trimming and J lost 2 bases; unmatched junction nucleotides: 11. This CDR3 is built from 17 residues. CDR3 in DNA: TGTGCCAGTAGTAGAGGACAGGTTGGGTTGGGCAATCAGCCCCAGCATTTT. Translated: CASSRGQVGLGNQPQHF.

This rearrangement joins TRBV11-3 to TRBJ2-5, with TRBD2 as a possible D gene (6 bases). CDR3 length: 15 residues. Trimming cost V 0 bases and J 2 bases, with 10 bases left between them. Per the germline V gene, CDR1 is SGHNT and CDR2 is YENEEA. CDR3 protein: CASSLDQGLQETQYF. CDR3 nucleotides: TGTGCCAGCAGCTTAGATCAGGGACTTCAAGAGACCCAGTACTTC.

The CDR3 loop reads CASSLEGAHSNQPQHF. The CDR3 DNA sequence: TGCGCCAGCAGTCTAGAGGGGGCACATAGCAATCAGCCCCAGCATTTT. The chain recombines TRBV5-1 with TRBJ1-5; 7 bases agree with TRBD1. This CDR3 contains 16 residues. Per the germline V gene, CDR1 is SGHRS and CDR2 is YFSETQ. V shed 5 bases and J 0 bases; nucleotides not matched to a gene: 8.

This rearrangement joins TRBV7-2 to TRBJ1-2; D uncertain. CDR1 and CDR2 (germline): SGHTA, FQGNSA. The length of the CDR3 is 13 residues. V lost 5 bases and J lost 7, with 14 bases in between. The CDR3 DNA reads TGTGCCAGCAGCCCTTTGAGGGTTGGTGGCTACACCTTC. It codes for CASSPLRVGGYTF.

The V and J genes are TRBV27 and TRBJ2-7; a possible D gene is TRBD1 (6 bases). There are 16 residues in the CDR3. CDR1 is MNHEY and CDR2 is SMNVEV in the germline V gene (reference sequence). V lost 6 bases and J lost 6, with 24 bases in between. CDR3 sequence reads: CASSDPPGHGKSEQYF. The CDR3, as DNA: TGTGCCAGCAGCGACCCTCCGGGACACGGGAAGAGCGAGCAGTACTTC.

V gene TRBV4-2 combines with J gene TRBJ1-3; D call uncertain. CDR1 and CDR2 (germline): LGHNA, YNFKEQ. The CDR3 loop spans 14 amino acids. Trimming removed 4 bases from V and 2 bases from J, with 9 bases in between. As DNA, the CDR3 is TGTGCCAGCAGCCCGCAGGATACTGGAAACACCATATATTTT. It encodes CASSPQDTGNTIYF.

The chain has TRBV15 and TRBJ1-2; 10 bases are a match to TRBD1. Germline assignment: CDR1 LNHNV and CDR2 YYDKDF (reference sequence). The CDR3 covers 15 residues. V trimming: 1 base; J trimming: 8 bases; junction bases outside the gene matches: 7. CDR3 region: CATSRGGQGVFGYTF. Here the CDR3 DNA reads TGTGCCACCAGCAGAGGTGGACAGGGGGTCTTCGGCTACACCTTC.

V usage is TRBV13 and J usage is TRBJ2-3, with 14 bases fitting TRBD2. V lost 9 bases, J lost 4 bases, and 21 bases stayed unmatched. The CDR3 consists of 20 residues. CDR1 and CDR2 from the germline V gene are PRHDT and FYEKMQ (reference sequence). The CDR3 protein is CASRWRGQGTSGGWPDTQYF. The CDR3 nucleotides are TGTGCCAGTCGTTGGCGAGGACAGGGGACTAGCGGGGGCTGGCCAGATACGCAGTATTTT.

The V call is TRBV6-5, the J call TRBJ1-1, with 11 bases identical to TRBD1. J lost 3 bases, V lost 5 bases, and 5 bases had no gene match. This CDR3 has 15 residues. Per the germline V gene, CDR1 is MNHEY and CDR2 is SVGAGI. The CDR3 region is CASSTDRGRDTEAFF. DNA for the CDR3: TGTGCCAGCAGTACGGACAGGGGGCGGGACACTGAAGCTTTCTTT.

J is TRBJ1-4 and V is TRBV4-1; the match to TRBD1 covers 10 bases. This CDR3 is built from 15 residues. Trimming cost V 3 bases and J 7 bases; bases outside gene matches: 5. CDR1 is MGHRA and CDR2 is YSYEKL in the germline V gene. The CDR3 loop reads CASSQAGTGVEKLFF. CDR3 DNA sequence: TGCGCCAGCAGCCAGGCCGGGACAGGGGTTGAAAAACTGTTTTTT.

J is TRBJ1-1 and V is TRBV3-1 (or the pseudogene TRBV3-2); no clear D. The V gene lost 6 bases and the J gene lost 11 bases, with 13 bases spanning the gap. The CDR3 runs to 11 residues. Germline-derived CDR1 and CDR2 are LGHDT and YNNKEL (reference sequence). The CDR3 sequence is CASSSGLGAFF. CDR3 nucleotide sequence: TGTGCCAGCAGTTCCGGACTGGGGGCTTTCTTT.

The V and J genes are TRBV5-1 and TRBJ1-1; no definite D call. Deletions cut 4 bases from V and 2 bases from J, with 12 bases between. Germline V gene lookup returns CDR1 SGHRS and CDR2 YFSETQ. The CDR3 has 14 amino acids. The CDR3 DNA reads as TGCGCCAGCAGCACCCAGAATGTTAACACTGAAGCTTTCTTT. This sequence encodes CASSTQNVNTEAFF.

V and J are TRBV10-3 and TRBJ1-5; tentatively, D is TRBD1 (6 bases). Germline values: CDR1 ENHRY, CDR2 SYGVKD. The CDR3 sequence is 15 residues long. V shed 5 bases and J shed 5 bases, with 16 bases lying between them. The CDR3 is CAISPRDNGDQPQHF. Written as DNA, the CDR3 is TGTGCCATCAGTCCCCGGGACAATGGTGATCAGCCCCAGCATTTT.

This clone has only a few counts. The chain has TRBV15 and TRBJ2-1, with TRBD2 identical over 7 bases. CDR1 LNHNV and CDR2 YYDKDF come from the germline V gene (reference sequence). CDR3 length equals 16 residues. Trimming removed 3 bases from V and 0 bases from J; junction bases left unmatched: 5. The CDR3 DNA reads as TGTGCCACCAGCAGGAAGCGGGGAACCTCCTACAATGAGCAGTTCTTC. Its protein is CATSRKRGTSYNEQFF. The variable domain in full, with the rest retrieved from reference TRBV15 and TRBJ2-1, is DAMVIQNPRYQVTQFGKPVTLSCSQTLNHNVMYWYQQKSSQAPKLLFHYYDKDFNNEADTPDNFQSRRPNTSFCFLDIRSPGLGDTAMYLCATSRKRGTSYNEQFFGPGTRLTVL.

The chain joins TRBV19 to TRBJ1-2, with D possibly TRBD1 on 5 matching bases. This CDR3 has 12 residues. In germline, CDR1 is LNHDA, CDR2 SQIVND (reference sequence). V was shortened by 3 bases and J by 8 bases, with 10 bases between the two germline ends. The CDR3 sequence is CASSMAGLGYTF. The CDR3 region has the DNA TGTGCCAGTAGTATGGCAGGGTTGGGCTACACCTTC.

V gene TRBV5-1 combines with J gene TRBJ2-3; 9 bases agree with TRBD2. The CDR3 runs 16 residues. The ends lost 4 bases at V and 2 bases at J; junction bases unmatched: 8. Per germline, CDR1 SGHRS and CDR2 YFSETQ. The CDR3 protein is CASSVLTSGHTDTQYF. The CDR3 DNA reads as TGCGCCAGCAGCGTACTAACTAGCGGGCACACAGATACGCAGTATTTT.

The rearrangement joins TRBV7-2 to TRBJ2-2; TRBD2 aligns across 7 bases. This CDR3 has 17 residues. Trimming removed 6 bases from V and 4 bases from J; junction bases left unmatched: 14. Germline CDR1 is SGHTA and CDR2 is FQGNSA. CDR3 loop: CASRTSNYASGTGELFF. CDR3 nucleotide sequence: TGTGCCAGCAGGACTAGCAATTACGCTAGCGGCACCGGGGAGCTGTTTTTT.

The J gene is TRBJ1-2, the V gene TRBV29-1, with D perhaps TRBD1 (6 bases). V lost 4 bases and J lost 6, with 18 bases in between. Germline CDR1 and CDR2: SQVTM and ANQGSEA. This CDR3 region has 14 residues. The DNA of the CDR3 is TGCAGCGTTGTTAAACAGGGTCTGGGGGATGGCTACACCTTC. It codes for CSVVKQGLGDGYTF.

The V call is TRBV5-6, the J call TRBJ2-3, with TRBD1 matching over 10 bases. V lost 4 bases to trimming and J lost 6 bases; unmatched junction nucleotides: 5. The CDR3 is 14 amino acids. Germline values: CDR1 SGHDT, CDR2 YYEEEE. The CDR3 nucleotides are TGTGCCAGCAGCCGGGACAGGGGTTGGGATACGCAGTATTTT. Amino acid sequence: CASSRDRGWDTQYF.